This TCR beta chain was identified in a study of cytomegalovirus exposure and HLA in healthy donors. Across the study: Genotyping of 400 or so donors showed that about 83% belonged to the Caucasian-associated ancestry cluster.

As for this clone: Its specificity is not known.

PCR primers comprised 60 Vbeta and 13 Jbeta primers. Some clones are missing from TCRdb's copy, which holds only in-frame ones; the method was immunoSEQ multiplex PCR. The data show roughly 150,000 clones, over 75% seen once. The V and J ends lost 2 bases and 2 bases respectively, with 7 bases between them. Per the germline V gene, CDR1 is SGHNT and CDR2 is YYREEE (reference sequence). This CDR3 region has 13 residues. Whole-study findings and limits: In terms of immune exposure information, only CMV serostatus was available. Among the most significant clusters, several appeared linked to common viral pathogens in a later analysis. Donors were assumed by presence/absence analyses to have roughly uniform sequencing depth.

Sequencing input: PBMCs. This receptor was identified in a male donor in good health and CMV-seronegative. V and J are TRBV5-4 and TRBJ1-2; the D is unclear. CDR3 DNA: TGTGCCAGCAGCTTTTGGCAGAACTATGGCTACACCTTC. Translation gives CASSFWQNYGYTF.